The T cell receptor beta chain under discussion was sequenced for a study of T cells in Graves' hyperthyroidism and ophthalmopathy (dated by TCRdb to 2018 to 2020). In the study overall: Peripheral blood was sampled at the time of initial diagnosis, prior to any treatment. Once sampling was done, hyperthyroidism patients were given methimazole at a starting dose of 30 mg daily, whereas ophthalmopathy patients were given high-dose intravenous methylprednisolone. Prospective prediction of ophthalmopathy was tested in an independent validation cohort consisting of 18 to 20 hyperthyroidism patients and around 16 patients who later progressed to ophthalmopathy. The roughly 94 discovery patients were randomly split 7:3 into training and test sets. To identify TCR V-J signatures that set the groups apart, the researchers used a discovery cohort of roughly 100 patients, made up of roughly 40 with Graves' ophthalmopathy and about 55 with stable Graves' hyperthyroidism. Thyroid tissue and blood T-cell repertoires from six or seven Graves' hyperthyroidism patients were also compared in the study. According to the paper, TCR Vbeta CDR3 sequencing was carried out on roughly 130 peripheral blood samples, which came from over 40 ophthalmopathy, roughly 75 hyperthyroidism and approximately 17 progressor patients.

Here is what the overall study found, with its caveats: In validation, the model predicted progression to ophthalmopathy a median of roughly six months before onset, with over 60% sensitivity and roughly 77% specificity. Most expanded thyroid clonotypes (frequency above 0.001) were also detected in blood, a finding suggesting that blood repertoires may reflect thyroid immune responses. A model built on a 13 V-J signature distinguished ophthalmopathy from stable hyperthyroidism, reaching roughly 88% sensitivity and about 81% specificity in cross-validation and 80%/75% in testing. Sample size was not statistically predetermined, and blinding of investigators to group allocation was not performed.

CDR1 and CDR2 are drawn from the germline V gene: MDHEN, SYDVKM. The germline ends are 11 bases apart after V is trimmed by 9 bases and J by 2 bases. The cysteine opens and the phenylalanine closes a CDR3 of 12 amino acids. The kept DNA is CDR3 alone, 36 bases in frame from the first base. The TCR beta CDR3 regions were amplified from RNA transcripts. The first round of RT-PCR for the TCR CDR3 was performed with the HTBI primer set and the Qiagen OneStep RT-PCR kit. Libraries were constructed in a second round of multiplex PCR, after which size selection and purification were performed. Sequencing of the libraries was done on an Illumina HiSeq2000 using paired-end 100 bp reads. Turning to the authors' computational methods: SOAPnuke was used to process the raw data, removing reads that contained adapters or uncalled bases, had a mean Phred below 15, or lacked an exact match to the constant primer or identifier. COPE v1.2.5 was used to merge high-quality paired reads, and clonotypes were defined as unique nucleotide sequences. MiTCR v1.1 was used to align the clonotypes against IMGT TRBV, TRBD and TRBJ reference segments. Only V-J combinations with frequency above 0.0001, covering 99% to 99.2% of repertoires, were analysed. A TCS score was defined as the ratio between F50 (clonal expansion) and ExV (chaos), using BLOSUM62-based TCRdist between CDR3 peptides within each V-J. Welch's t-statistics and random forest reduced around 510 V-J features to roughly 13, which were used in a naive Bayes classifier (R e1071). The public sequencing data were trimmed at Q25 with fastp and processed into clonotypes with MiXCR by TCRdb, which kept only in-frame beta chains. Rows with a matching CDR3 protein are joined into one entry that keeps the most common DNA and genes. Clone size and V and J calls follow TCRdb, not the original study. In this sample the table shows 300,000 to 400,000 distinct CDR3 sequences, less than 20% of which occur a single time. Jointly, the top ten make up 40% of the sample.

This clonotype was observed many times. What this receptor recognizes is not known. No quality values exist for individual bases; no much larger clone is one base distant. Ophthalmopathy patients had moderately to severely active disease, Clinical Activity Score of at least 3, NOSPECS grade of at least 4, and duration under 3 months. The study excluded patients with uncontrolled infections, other autoimmune diseases, pregnancy or lactation. Clinical symptoms, serum thyroxine and TRAb, thyroid ultrasound, and orbital computed tomography formed the basis for the diagnoses. Ficoll-Paque density gradient centrifugation was used to isolate PBMCs from around 10 ml of fresh peripheral blood. Total RNA was extracted with Trizol reagent, and quality was checked on an Agilent 2100 Bioanalyzer.

Material: blood. The sequence derives from a man between 18 and 29 years old with Graves' ophthalmopathy. Here the chain combines TRBV28 and TRBJ2-7; the D segment could be TRBD1, given 6 matching bases. The DNA sequence reads TGTGCCAGTCGACAGGATACCTACGAGCAGTACTTC. This sequence encodes CASRQDTYEQYF.